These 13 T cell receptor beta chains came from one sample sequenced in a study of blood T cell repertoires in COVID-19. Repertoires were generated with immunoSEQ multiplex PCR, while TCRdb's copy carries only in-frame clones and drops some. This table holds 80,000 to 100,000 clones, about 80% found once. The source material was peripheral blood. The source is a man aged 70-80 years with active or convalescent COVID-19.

CDR3 coding DNA: TGTGCCAGCAGCTTTGGGGACAGCTCCTACGAGCAGTACTTC. Its translation: CASSFGDSSYEQYF. This chain links TRBV7-9 with TRBJ2-7; TRBD1 agrees at 7 bases. Germline trimming cut 3 bases from V and 0 bases from J; bases unmatched to any gene: 2. CDR3 size: 14 residues. CDR1 and CDR2 (germline): SEHNR, FQNEAQ (reference sequence). The full variable domain, rest sourced from reference TRBV7-9 and TRBJ2-7, is DTGVSQNPRHKITKRGQNVTFRCDPISEHNRLYWYRQTLGQGPEFLTYFQNEAQLEKSRLLSDRFSAERPKGSFSTLEIQRTEQGDSAMYLCASSFGDSSYEQYFGPGTRLTVT.

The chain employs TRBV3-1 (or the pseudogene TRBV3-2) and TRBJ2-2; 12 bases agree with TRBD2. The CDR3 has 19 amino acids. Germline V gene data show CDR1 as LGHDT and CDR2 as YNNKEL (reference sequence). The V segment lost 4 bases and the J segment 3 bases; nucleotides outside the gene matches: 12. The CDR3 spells CASSRNPTSGGHYTGELFF. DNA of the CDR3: TGTGCCAGCAGCCGTAATCCGACTAGCGGGGGCCATTACACCGGGGAGCTGTTTTTT.

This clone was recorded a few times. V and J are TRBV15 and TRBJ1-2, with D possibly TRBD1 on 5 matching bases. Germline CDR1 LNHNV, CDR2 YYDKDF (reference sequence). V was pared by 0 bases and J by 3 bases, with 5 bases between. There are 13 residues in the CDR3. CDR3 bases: TGTGCCACCAGCAGAGACAGGGACTATGGCTACACCTTC. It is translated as CATSRDRDYGYTF.

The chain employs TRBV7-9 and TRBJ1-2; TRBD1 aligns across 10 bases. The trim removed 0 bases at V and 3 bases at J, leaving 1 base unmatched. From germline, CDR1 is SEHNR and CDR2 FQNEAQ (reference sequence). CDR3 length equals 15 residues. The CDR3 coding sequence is TGTGCCAGCAGCTTAGCGGACAGGGGGGACTATGGCTACACCTTC. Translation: CASSLADRGDYGYTF.

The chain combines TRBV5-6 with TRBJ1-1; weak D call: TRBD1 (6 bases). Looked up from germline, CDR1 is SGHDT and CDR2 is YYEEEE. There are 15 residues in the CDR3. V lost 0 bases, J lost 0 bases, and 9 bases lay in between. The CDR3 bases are TGTGCCAGCAGCTTGGGACAGGTCATGAACACTGAAGCTTTCTTT. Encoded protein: CASSLGQVMNTEAFF.

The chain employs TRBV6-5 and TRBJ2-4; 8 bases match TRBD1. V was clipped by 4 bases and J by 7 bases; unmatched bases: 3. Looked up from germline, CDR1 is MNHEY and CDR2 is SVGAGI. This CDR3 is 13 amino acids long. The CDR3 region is CASSSDRANIQYF. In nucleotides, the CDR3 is TGTGCCAGCAGTTCGGACAGGGCGAACATTCAGTACTTC.

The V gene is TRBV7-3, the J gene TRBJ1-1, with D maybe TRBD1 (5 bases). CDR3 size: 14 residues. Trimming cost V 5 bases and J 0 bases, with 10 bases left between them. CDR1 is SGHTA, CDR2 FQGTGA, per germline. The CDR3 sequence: CASSEQDMNTEAFF. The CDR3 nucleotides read TGTGCCAGCAGCGAACAGGATATGAACACTGAAGCTTTCTTT.

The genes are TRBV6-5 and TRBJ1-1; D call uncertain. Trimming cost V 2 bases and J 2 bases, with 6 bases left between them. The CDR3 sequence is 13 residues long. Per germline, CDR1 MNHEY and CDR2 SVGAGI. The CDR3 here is CASSYRGNTEAFF. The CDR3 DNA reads TGTGCCAGCAGTTACCGGGGAAACACTGAAGCTTTCTTT.

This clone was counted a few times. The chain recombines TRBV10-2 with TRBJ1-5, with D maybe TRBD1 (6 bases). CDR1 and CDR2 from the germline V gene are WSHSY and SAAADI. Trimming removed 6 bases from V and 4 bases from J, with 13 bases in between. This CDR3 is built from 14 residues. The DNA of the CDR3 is TGCGCCAGCAGGATGACAGGCCTAAATCAGCCCCAGCATTTT. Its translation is CASRMTGLNQPQHF.

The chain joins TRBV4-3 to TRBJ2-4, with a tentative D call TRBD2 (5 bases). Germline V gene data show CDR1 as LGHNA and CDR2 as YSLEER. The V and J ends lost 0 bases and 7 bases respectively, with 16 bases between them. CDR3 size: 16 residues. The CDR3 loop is CASSQDLGSSGNIQYF. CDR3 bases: TGCGCCAGCAGCCAAGATTTAGGCAGCTCGGGGAACATTCAGTACTTC.

Here the CDR3 DNA reads TGTGCCCGGGACAGGGGGCGCGGTGAGCAGTTCTTC. Translation gives CARDRGRGEQFF. J is TRBJ2-1 and V is TRBV30; 12 nucleotides agree with TRBD1. The CDR3 extends over 12 amino acids. The V gene's germline CDR1 is GTSNPN and CDR2 SVGIG (reference sequence). J gave up 9 bases and V 8 bases, and 5 bases lay outside the gene matches.

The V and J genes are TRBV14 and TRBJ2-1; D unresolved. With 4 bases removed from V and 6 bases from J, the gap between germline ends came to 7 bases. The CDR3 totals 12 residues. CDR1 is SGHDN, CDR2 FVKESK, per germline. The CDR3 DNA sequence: TGTGCCAGCAGCCTTACAAGCAATGAGCAGTTCTTC. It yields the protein CASSLTSNEQFF.

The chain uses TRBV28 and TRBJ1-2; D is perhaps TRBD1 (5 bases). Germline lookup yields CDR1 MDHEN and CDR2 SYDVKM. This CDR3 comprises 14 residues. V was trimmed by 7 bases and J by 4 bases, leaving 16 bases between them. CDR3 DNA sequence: TGTGCCAGCATGGCGGGGGAGAAACTCTATGGCTACACCTTC. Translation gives CASMAGEKLYGYTF.